Below, 21 T cell receptor beta chains from the same sample are listed, as sequenced in a study of T cell clonality in common variable immunodeficiency. The table came from immunoSEQ multiplex PCR; TCRdb's copy has only in-frame clones and leaves some out. The data show 50,000 to 60,000 clones, none appearing only once, with 2% to 2.5% held by the ten largest. Specimen: peripheral blood mononuclear cells. The receptors shown here come from a person aged 18 to 70 in good health.

Comments on this clone: From the germline J gene comes the end of the CDR3, since the read stops 3 residues before it. The genes are TRBV2 and TRBJ1-6; TRBD1 is a possible D gene (5 bases). Trimming left V 3 bases short and J 9 bases short, with 12 bases between. Per germline, CDR1 SNHLY and CDR2 FYNNEI. CDR3 length: 14 amino acids. The sequenced CDR3 bases are TGTGCCAGCAGTGATTCCAGGGTTTCTTCACCC. Translated, it gives CASSDSRVSSP. The CDR3, in full, reads CASSDSRVSSPLHF.

Points on this clone: The read terminates 3 residues ahead of where the CDR3 ends, so the germline J gene completes it. The chain uses TRBV23-1 and TRBJ1-2; D perhaps matches TRBD1 (5 bases). TRBV23-1 is an open reading frame whose function is uncertain. V lost 7 bases and J lost 3, with 27 bases in between. The CDR3 loop spans 18 amino acids. The CDR3 bases that were read are TGCGCCAGCACCCGGGTTGGACATGTAGTCTTTGCCGACTATGGC. The encoded protein is CASTRVGHVVFADYG. The full CDR3 protein is CASTRVGHVVFADYGYTF.

CDR3 amino acids: CASSLAQGDEQYF. CDR3 DNA (partial): TGCGCCAGCAGCTTGGCGCAGGGCGACGAG. The V and J genes are TRBV5-1 and TRBJ2-7; maybe TRBD1 (5 bases). The sequence runs out 3 residues before the end of the CDR3; the remainder is reconstructed from the germline J gene. This CDR3 has 13 amino acids. CDR1 and CDR2 (germline): SGHRS, YFSETQ. V was cut by 0 bases and J by 5 bases, with 9 bases left in between.

The table lists this clone with many counts. The read stops 3 residues short of the end of the CDR3; the missing end is completed from the germline J gene. The V call is TRBV10-1, the J call TRBJ2-3; no clear D gene. There are 14 residues in the CDR3. The germline V gene encodes CDR1 WNHNN and CDR2 SYGVQD (reference sequence). Trimming removed 2 bases from V and 2 bases from J, with 8 bases in between. The CDR3 spells CASSEGRNTDTQYF. The covered CDR3 bases are TGCGCCAGCAGTGAGGGCAGGAACACAGATACG.

This clone was recorded at least ten times. From the germline J gene comes the end of the CDR3, since the read stops 3 residues before it. The chain joins TRBV20-1 to TRBJ2-5; a weak D match, TRBD2 (6 bases). This CDR3 spans 13 amino acids. Germline values: CDR1 DFQATT, CDR2 SNEGSKA (reference sequence). V dropped 3 bases and J dropped 4 bases, with 12 bases sitting between them. CDR3 DNA, as far as it was read: TGCAGTGCTAGGAGGAGGGGAGGAGAGACC. Protein product: CSARRRGGET. The whole CDR3 sequence is CSARRRGGETQYF.

This clone was detected ten times or more. Read coverage stops 3 residues before the CDR3 terminus; the germline J gene supplies the remainder. The chain carries TRBV19 and TRBJ2-2; a possible D gene is TRBD2 (5 bases). V lost 6 bases and J lost 5, with 13 bases in between. Germline V gives CDR1 LNHDA, CDR2 SQIVND (reference sequence). The CDR3 runs to 14 residues. CDR3 DNA (partial): TGTGCCAGTAGCTTCGGCTCGGGGACCGGGGAG. Translating gives CASSFGSGTGE. In full, the CDR3 is CASSFGSGTGELFF.

This clone appeared many times. Coverage ceases 3 residues before the CDR3 finishes, and the germline J gene fills in the end. V usage is TRBV5-1 and J usage is TRBJ1-2, with 8 positions matching TRBD1. Looked up from germline, CDR1 is SGHRS and CDR2 is YFSETQ. The CDR3 covers 16 residues. CDR3 sequence reads: CASSLGRQGSVYGYTF. The CDR3 DNA, read in part, is TGCGCCAGCAGCTTGGGCCGACAGGGGTCGGTTTACGGC.

On this clone: The read terminates 3 residues ahead of where the CDR3 ends, so the germline J gene completes it. The gene calls are TRBV18 and TRBJ2-7, with D possibly matching TRBD2 (5 bases). CDR1 is KGHSH, CDR2 LQKENI, per germline. Trimming removed 3 bases from V and 3 bases from J, with 12 bases in between. CDR3 length: 14 residues. The CDR3 here is CASSPLEDFYEQYF. CDR3 bases read: TGTGCCAGCTCACCTCTCGAGGACTTCTACGAG.

On this clone: The read ends 3 residues shy of where the CDR3 ends; the end is completed using the germline J gene. The chain combines TRBV13 with TRBJ2-1; 8 bases line up with TRBD2. This CDR3 region has 15 residues. The V gene's germline CDR1 is PRHDT and CDR2 FYEKMQ (reference sequence). Unmatched junction bases numbered 7, after V lost 3 bases and J lost 6 bases. This chain's CDR3 is CASSLRGVVVNEQFF. The CDR3 bases that were read are TGTGCCAGCAGCTTGCGGGGGGTCGTAGTCAATGAG. The whole variable domain, filled in from reference TRBV13 and TRBJ2-1, reads AAGVIQSPRHLIKEKRETATLKCYPIPRHDTVYWYQQGPGQDPQFLISFYEKMQSDKGSIPDRFSAQQFSDYHSELNMSSLELGDSALYFCASSLRGVVVNEQFFGPGTRLTVL.

This clone came up many times. The read ends 3 residues shy of where the CDR3 ends; the end is completed using the germline J gene. The rearrangement joins TRBV29-1 to TRBJ1-4; 10 positions agree with TRBD1. The CDR3 covers 14 residues. CDR1 is SQVTM, CDR2 ANQGSEA, per germline. V gave up 6 bases and J gave up 6 bases; unmatched junction bases: 7. CDR3 in amino acids: CSVKGDRGDEKLFF. The covered CDR3 bases are TGCAGCGTGAAAGGGGACAGGGGAGATGAAAAA. Together with reference TRBV29-1 and TRBJ1-4, the CDR3 gives the full variable domain: SAVISQKPSRDICQRGTSLTIQCQVDSQVTMMFWYRQQPGQSLTLIATANQGSEATYESGFVIDKFPISRPNLTFSTLTVSNMSPEDSSIYLCSVKGDRGDEKLFFGSGTQLSVL.

This clone has more than one count but fewer than ten. The read stops 3 residues short of the end of the CDR3; the missing end is completed from the germline J gene. The chain uses TRBV5-1 and TRBJ2-1; 12 bases are a match to TRBD2. The CDR3 sequence is 18 residues long. V lost 2 bases to trimming and J lost 7 bases; unmatched junction nucleotides: 13. The germline CDR1 and CDR2 sequences are SGHRS and YFSETQ. CDR3 region: CASSLIVRLAGGENEQFF. CDR3 bases read: TGCGCCAGCAGCTTAATCGTAAGGCTAGCGGGGGGGGAAAATGAG.

This clone has a count of ten or more. The read terminates 3 residues ahead of where the CDR3 ends, so the germline J gene completes it. J is TRBJ2-7 and V is TRBV9, with TRBD1 identical over 8 bases. The CDR3 contains 14 residues. With V trimmed by 5 bases and J by 4 bases, 8 bases remained unmatched. Germline V lookup: CDR1 SGDLS, CDR2 YYNGEE. CDR3 DNA, as far as it was read: TGTGCCAGCAGTGGGGAGCAGGGGGCTTACGAG. It is translated as CASSGEQGAYE. The entire CDR3 sequence reads CASSGEQGAYEQYF.

This clone was observed many times. The read ends 3 residues before the CDR3 terminus; that terminus is restored from the germline J gene. The chain couples TRBV29-1 to TRBJ2-3; D gene unclear. CDR3 length equals 15 residues. The germline CDR1 and CDR2 sequences are SQVTM and ANQGSEA. Trimming shortened V by 4 bases and J by 2 bases, and 16 bases separated the two germline ends. Incomplete CDR3 DNA: TGCAGCGTTGGGGCCGTGTCCCATCACACAGATACG. Its protein is CSVGAVSHHTDT. The entire CDR3 sequence reads CSVGAVSHHTDTQYF.

The DNA read from the CDR3 is TGCGCCAGCGCAGGGGGCGGGGAG. It translates to CASAGGGE. The whole CDR3 reads CASAGGGELFF. The chain carries TRBV10-2 and TRBJ2-2, with 7 bases fitting TRBD1. The CDR3 end lies 3 residues beyond the end of the read and is filled in from the germline J gene. Germline V gene data show CDR1 as WSHSY and CDR2 as SAAADI. CDR3 length equals 11 residues. The V segment lost 8 bases and the J segment 7 bases; nucleotides outside the gene matches: 1.

This clone came up many times. Read coverage stops 3 residues before the CDR3 terminus; the germline J gene supplies the remainder. The V call is TRBV7-2, the J call TRBJ1-5; tentative D call: TRBD1 (6 bases). Germline V gene sequence: CDR1 SGHTA, CDR2 FQGNSA. V shed 6 bases and J shed 5 bases, with 14 bases lying between them. This CDR3 contains 14 residues. The CDR3 is CASRTPGVDQPQHF. Partial CDR3 DNA: TGTGCCAGCAGGACTCCAGGGGTCGATCAGCCC.

This clone was found many times. The read finishes 3 residues shy of the CDR3 end, and the germline J gene is used to complete it. V gene TRBV5-6 combines with J gene TRBJ1-1; D may be TRBD1 (5 bases). CDR3 length: 13 amino acids. Germline V gene data show CDR1 as SGHDT and CDR2 as YYEEEE. V was cut by 2 bases and J by 3 bases, with 8 bases left in between. CDR3 loop: CASSFTGDTEAFF. The covered CDR3 bases are TGTGCCAGCAGCTTCACGGGGGACACTGAA.

This clone has a count of ten or more. The read ends 3 residues early relative to the CDR3; the germline J gene fills the gap. This chain uses TRBV7-9 with TRBJ1-5; D unclear. The CDR3 runs to 12 residues. In germline, CDR1 is SEHNR, CDR2 FQNEAQ (reference sequence). V was trimmed by 4 bases and J by 7 bases, leaving 8 bases between them. The CDR3 is CASSYGVQPQHF. Incomplete CDR3 DNA: TGTGCCAGCAGCTACGGGGTCCAGCCC.

This clone was detected only a few times. The DNA ends 3 residues before the CDR3 does, and the rest of the CDR3 is filled in from the germline J gene. In the same sample, other DNA sequences code for this CDR3. The rearrangement joins TRBV30 to TRBJ2-2; 7 positions agree with TRBD2. CDR1 is GTSNPN and CDR2 is SVGIG in the germline V gene (reference sequence). The CDR3 covers 12 residues. The ends lost 3 bases at V and 6 bases at J; junction bases unmatched: 1. The CDR3 region is CAWSRGAGELFF. The CDR3 bases that were read are TGTGCCTGGAGCCGGGGGGCCGGGGAG.

About this clone itself: The read comes to an end 3 residues before the CDR3 does, leaving the germline J gene to fill in the end. The same CDR3 is also encoded by other DNA sequences in this sample. This chain connects TRBV20-1 to TRBJ1-2, with D maybe TRBD1 (6 bases). Germline assignment: CDR1 DFQATT and CDR2 SNEGSKA (reference sequence). There are 13 residues in the CDR3. The covered CDR3 bases are TGCAGTGCCGAGGACAGAGGGCAGCGGGGC. Protein sequence: CSAEDRGQRG. The complete CDR3 reads CSAEDRGQRGYTF.

Many counts were recorded for this clone. The CDR3 goes on 3 residues after the read ends, and that part is filled in from the germline J gene. The chain recombines TRBV19 with TRBJ2-3; 8 bases line up with TRBD1. V was clipped by 8 bases and J by 0 bases; unmatched bases: 1. The V gene's germline CDR1 is LNHDA and CDR2 SQIVND (reference sequence). The CDR3 loop spans 13 amino acids. The DNA read from the CDR3 is TGTGCCAGTCGGGACAGGAGCACAGATACG. It translates to CASRDRSTDT. The complete CDR3 protein is CASRDRSTDTQYF.

The table lists this clone with many counts. The read gets to within 3 residues of the CDR3 end, and the germline J gene fills in the rest. The chain joins TRBV20-1 to TRBJ1-1; D is undetermined. Looked up from germline, CDR1 is DFQATT and CDR2 is SNEGSKA (reference sequence). The CDR3 consists of 12 residues. The ends were cut back, 3 bases at V and 4 bases at J, with 9 bases in the middle. This chain's CDR3 is CSARIGSTEAFF. The covered CDR3 bases are TGCAGTGCTAGGATAGGGTCCACTGAA.